Following are 9 T cell receptor beta chains from one sample sequenced in a study of shared clonotypes between healthy human individuals. Clones were sequenced by immunoSEQ multiplex PCR, and TCRdb holds only the in-frame ones, with some missing. Among 400,000 to 600,000 clones listed, around 79% were seen once. The specimen was PBMCs. The receptors were gathered from a woman in her forties in good health. Some clones in this sample may be carry-over from other donors' samples.

V usage is TRBV28 and J usage is TRBJ1-1; D gene unclear. Per the germline V gene, CDR1 is MDHEN and CDR2 is SYDVKM. This CDR3 has 13 amino acids. The V end lost 5 bases, the J end lost 2 bases, and 9 bases lay between the germline ends. CDR3 nucleotide sequence: TGTGCCAGCAGTCAGATTATAAACACTGAAGCTTTCTTT. Its protein product is CASSQIINTEAFF.

This CDR3 reads CASSSSGTSTGELFF. The CDR3 region has the DNA TGCGCCAGCAGCTCAAGCGGGACGAGTACCGGGGAGCTGTTTTTT. This sequence joins TRBV5-1 and TRBJ2-2, with 7 nucleotides matching TRBD2. CDR3 length: 15 amino acids. The germline V gene has CDR1 SGHRS and CDR2 YFSETQ. Germline trimming cut 3 bases from V and 5 bases from J; bases unmatched to any gene: 7.

As for this clone: This may stem from a read error, because a much larger clone lies one nucleotide away. The chain joins TRBV5-8 to TRBJ2-7; no reliable D call. Trimming removed 4 bases at V and 3 bases at J, with 11 bases between. The V gene's germline CDR1 is SGHTS and CDR2 YDEGEE. This CDR3 region has 13 residues. CDR3 protein: CASSAQGIYEQYF. The CDR3 nucleotides read TGTGCCAGCAGCGCTCAAGGGATCTACGAGCAGTACTTC.

The J gene is TRBJ2-5, the V gene TRBV19; a possible D gene is TRBD1 (5 bases). The germline V gene encodes CDR1 LNHDA and CDR2 SQIVND (reference sequence). The CDR3 contains 14 residues. Trimming stripped 3 bases from V and 5 bases from J, with 13 bases between. The chain's CDR3 is CASSIRVGSETQYF. CDR3 bases: TGTGCCAGTAGTATCAGGGTGGGGTCCGAGACCCAGTACTTC. The variable domain in full, with the rest retrieved from reference TRBV19 and TRBJ2-5, is DGGITQSPKYLFRKEGQNVTLSCEQNLNHDAMYWYRQDPGQGLRLIYYSQIVNDFQKGDIAEGYSVSREKKESFPLTVTSAQKNPTAFYLCASSIRVGSETQYFGPGTRLLVL.

This chain joins TRBV10-3 and TRBJ2-5; 8 nucleotides align to TRBD2. V gave up 5 bases and J gave up 0 bases; unmatched junction bases: 2. Germline-derived CDR1 and CDR2 are ENHRY and SYGVKD. The CDR3 is made up of 14 amino acids. The CDR3 loop is CAISRLAYQETQYF. DNA of the CDR3: TGTGCCATCAGTAGACTAGCGTACCAAGAGACCCAGTACTTC.

V and J are TRBV11-2 and TRBJ2-7; 10 bases are shared with TRBD2. The CDR3 is made up of 16 amino acids. Germline trimming cut 1 base from V and 3 bases from J; bases unmatched to any gene: 6. Germline values: CDR1 SGHAT, CDR2 FQNNGV. The CDR3 region has the DNA TGTGCCAGCAGCTTAGGATTAGCTAGCGGGGGCTACGAGCAGTACTTC. Translation: CASSLGLASGGYEQYF.

Sample share makes this clone medium-sized. The same CDR3 arises from other DNA sequences in this sample as well. The genes are TRBV28 and TRBJ1-2, with 7 bases matching TRBD1. CDR1 is MDHEN, CDR2 SYDVKM, per germline. V gave up 6 bases and J gave up 5 bases; unmatched junction bases: 9. The CDR3 sequence is 14 residues long. The CDR3 sequence: CASRTTGVRYGYTF. DNA for the CDR3: TGTGCCAGCAGAACTACAGGGGTCCGGTATGGCTACACCTTC.

The genes are TRBV5-6 and TRBJ2-2; TRBD2 is a possible D gene (5 bases). Germline values: CDR1 SGHDT, CDR2 YYEEEE. CDR3 size: 17 residues. The ends were cut back, 4 bases at V and 6 bases at J, with 22 bases in the middle. The CDR3: CASSVGTGPTDSGELFF. CDR3 coding DNA: TGTGCCAGCAGCGTTGGAACCGGGCCTACGGACTCCGGGGAGCTGTTTTTT.

This clone was detected only once. This chain connects TRBV18 to TRBJ1-6; perhaps TRBD1 as D (6 bases). V lost 6 bases and J lost 10, with 13 bases in between. The CDR3 covers 13 residues. CDR1 and CDR2 from the germline V gene are KGHSH and LQKENI. CDR3 nucleotides: TGTGCCAGCTCGGACAGCTCTGGGTCACCCCTCCACTTT. Protein product: CASSDSSGSPLHF.